The clone carrying this T cell receptor beta chain has a handful of counts. Its antigen is unknown. The data stem from a study of blood T cells in healthy people across ages. Primed by a sample-barcoded 5' primer and a J-beta primer mix, a second PCR proceeded for roughly 7 to 12 cycles. All samples yielded 3 million or more CDR3-containing paired-end reads. TCRdb used MiXCR to reprocess the 5' RACE reads, holding one entry per CDR3 protein. The sample records 650,000 to 1,000,000 distinct CDR3 sequences, about half being singletons. The germline gives CDR1 SGHTA, CDR2 FQGNSA. The CDR3 covers 14 residues. V lost 5 bases and J 4 bases, leaving 14 bases between the germline ends. General study points: Estimates drawn from one million T cells were deemed to understate diversity.

The sequenced sample was blood. The TCR was taken from an older man in good health. The genes are TRBV7-2 and TRBJ1-1; tentatively, D is TRBD1 (5 bases). CDR3 residues: CASSRGRPATEAFF. The DNA of the CDR3 is TGTGCCAGCAGCCGGGGACGCCCGGCCACTGAAGCTTTCTTT.